This T cell receptor beta chain was documented in a study of blood T cell repertoires in COVID-19 (TCRdb year 2020). Background on the whole study: Samples covering the acute and convalescent phases of COVID-19 were provided by collaborators in the United States, Italy and Spain. The prospective study material was composed of cDNA or gDNA derived from T cells, B-cell-depleted T cells, or PBMCs. The samples were drawn from the first 160 participants of the ongoing ImmuneRACE study and from some 1,300 subjects provided by 6 global collaborators. A de-identified subject ID, COVID-19 status, age in years and sex were almost always included in the sample metadata. Where HLA class I and class II types were available, the types were taken from metadata supplied by the sample provider, not from assay-based typing. A freely available public database, intended as a resource for researchers studying the immune response to SARS-CoV-2, is where the repertoires were released. Subjects who had been exposed to COVID-19, were actively infected with it, or had recovered from it provided the deeply sampled blood TCRbeta repertoires that made up the dataset.

The germline V gene supplies CDR1 MDHEN and CDR2 SYDVKM. Trimming at the junction amounts to 3 bases on V and 7 bases on J, and the germline ends lie 16 bases apart. The CDR3 has 14 amino acids, counting the end cysteine and phenylalanine. CDR3 DNA only is kept here, 42 bases in frame from base 1. One collaborating source in Seattle enrolled patients during active infection and followed them longitudinally through the course of disease. Each collaborating institution followed its own protocols to collect whole blood in K2EDTA tubes. Collaborator samples were shipped for TCRbeta analysis as frozen whole blood, isolated PBMCs, or DNA extracted from either sample type. What the research found in general, with its limitations: The quantity of clinical and demographic metadata differed by source and by participant and was supplied without curation.

This clone was found a few times. The specificity of this receptor is unknown. Base qualities are not at hand, and no much larger clone is one base apart. TCRbeta CDR3 regions were amplified from genomic DNA using the immunoSEQ Assay, a bias-controlled multiplex PCR. Processing in the source paper ran as follows. Within the assay, amplification of reference gene primers was used to estimate how many nucleated cells each sample contained. To quantify the absolute abundance of each unique TCRbeta CDR3 rearrangement, sequence reads were collapsed and filtered. For each sample, productive Simpson clonality was calculated as the square root of Simpson's diversity index across productive rearrangements. Entries here come from immuneACCESS through TCRdb and include only in-frame sequences with V and J called. Some clones fail to appear in such tables; in the studies checked, an unresolved V gene covers under half of the shortfall, and the cause of the remainder is unknown. The V and J calls and clone size are taken from that table; D and trimming were inferred from the DNA. In all, the sample holds fewer than 200,000 clones, and around 83% of those were seen once. The ten largest clonotypes hold 6% to 8% of the sample.

Material for sequencing was peripheral blood. The TCR sequence derives from a woman between 65 and 79 years old with COVID-19, enrolled during active disease. The V and J segments used are TRBV28 and TRBJ2-7; the D gene remains uncertain. The CDR3 in this case is CASSLVAGKREQYF. The sequenced DNA is TGTGCCAGCAGTTTGGTGGCAGGTAAACGGGAGCAGTACTTC.